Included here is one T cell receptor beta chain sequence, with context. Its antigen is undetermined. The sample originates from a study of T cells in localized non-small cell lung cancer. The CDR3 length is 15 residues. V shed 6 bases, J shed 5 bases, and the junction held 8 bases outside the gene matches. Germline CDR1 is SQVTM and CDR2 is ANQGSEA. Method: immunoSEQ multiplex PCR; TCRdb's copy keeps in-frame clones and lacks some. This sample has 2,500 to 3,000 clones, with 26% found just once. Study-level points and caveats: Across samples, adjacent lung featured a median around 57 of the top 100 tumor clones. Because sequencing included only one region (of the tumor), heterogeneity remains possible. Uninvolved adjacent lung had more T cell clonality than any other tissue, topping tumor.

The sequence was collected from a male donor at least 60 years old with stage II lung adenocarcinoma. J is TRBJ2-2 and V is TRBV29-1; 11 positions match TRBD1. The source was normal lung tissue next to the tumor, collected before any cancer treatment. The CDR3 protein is CSVRTGTGGTGELFF. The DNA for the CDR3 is TGCAGCGTCCGAACCGGGACAGGGGGGACCGGGGAGCTGTTTTTT.